The entry that follows covers one T cell receptor beta chain sequence. Its target is unknown. TCRdb passed the 5' RACE reads through MiXCR, listing each CDR3 protein once. This table holds about 190,000 distinct CDR3 sequences, about 16% found once. The data stem from a study of T-cell memory formation after mild COVID-19. Study conclusions and caveats: The authors did not confirm SARS-CoV-2 specificity of second-wave clones peaking day 37. The study found balanced CD4/CD8 in clones contracting day 15 to 85 and a CD4+ lean in later expanders. Of the contracting clones, CD4+ ones lay mainly in CM and EM, and CD8+ ones in EMRA.

Germline lookup yields CDR1 LNHDA and CDR2 SQIVND (reference sequence). Trimming pared 6 bases from V and 0 bases from J, leaving 14 bases between. The CDR3 totals 15 residues. This rearrangement joins TRBV19 to TRBJ1-1; D is unresolved. The sequenced sample consisted of PBMCs or a T cell subset sorted from them (not recorded which). This sequence was found in an adult woman who had mild COVID-19 (a few samples of this study predate the infection). Cell type and time point are not known. Here the CDR3 reads CASRSDGAVNTEAFF. The CDR3 bases are TGTGCCAGTAGATCCGACGGAGCAGTGAACACTGAAGCTTTCTTT.